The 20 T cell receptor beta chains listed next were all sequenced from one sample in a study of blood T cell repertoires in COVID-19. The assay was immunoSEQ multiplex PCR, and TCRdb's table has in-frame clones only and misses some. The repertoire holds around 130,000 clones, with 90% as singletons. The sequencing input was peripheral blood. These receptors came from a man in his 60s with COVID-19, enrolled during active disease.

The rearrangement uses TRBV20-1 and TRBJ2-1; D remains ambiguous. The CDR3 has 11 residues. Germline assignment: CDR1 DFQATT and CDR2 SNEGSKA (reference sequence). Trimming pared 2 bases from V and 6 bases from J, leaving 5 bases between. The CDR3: CSARRVNEQFF. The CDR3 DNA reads TGCAGTGCTAGACGGGTCAATGAGCAGTTCTTC.

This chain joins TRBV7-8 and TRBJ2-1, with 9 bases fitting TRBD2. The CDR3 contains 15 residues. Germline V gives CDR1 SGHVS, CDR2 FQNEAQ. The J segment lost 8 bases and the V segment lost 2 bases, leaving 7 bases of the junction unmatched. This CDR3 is CASSLFAGGPDEQFF. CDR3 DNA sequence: TGTGCCAGCAGCTTATTCGCGGGAGGGCCCGATGAGCAGTTCTTC.

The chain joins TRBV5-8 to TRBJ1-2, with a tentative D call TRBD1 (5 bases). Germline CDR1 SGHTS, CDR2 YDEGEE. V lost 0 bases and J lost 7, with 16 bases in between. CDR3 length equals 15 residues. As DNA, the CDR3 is TGTGCCAGCAGCTTGGGGAGGGGAACGACTCGTGGCTACACCTTC. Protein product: CASSLGRGTTRGYTF. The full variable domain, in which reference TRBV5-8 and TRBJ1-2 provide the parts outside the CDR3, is EAGVTQSPTHLIKTRGQQATLRCSPISGHTSVYWYQQALGLGLQFLLWYDEGEERNRGNFPPRFSGRQFPNYSSELNVNALELEDSALYLCASSLGRGTTRGYTFGSGTRLTVV.

The CDR3 reads CASSQDTGIQETQYF. CDR3 nucleotides: TGCGCCAGCAGCCAAGATACAGGAATCCAAGAGACCCAGTACTTC. The rearrangement joins TRBV4-3 to TRBJ2-5, with a tentative D call TRBD1 (5 bases). Germline V gene lookup returns CDR1 LGHNA and CDR2 YSLEER. V shed 0 bases and J shed 1 base, with 9 bases lying between them. This CDR3 is built from 15 residues.

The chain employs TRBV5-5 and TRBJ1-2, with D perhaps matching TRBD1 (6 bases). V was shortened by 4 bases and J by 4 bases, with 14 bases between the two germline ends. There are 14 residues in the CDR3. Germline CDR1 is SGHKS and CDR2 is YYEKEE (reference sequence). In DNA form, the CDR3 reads TGTGCCAGCAGCCCCGGAGCAGGGGCCTATGGCTACACCTTC. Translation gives CASSPGAGAYGYTF.

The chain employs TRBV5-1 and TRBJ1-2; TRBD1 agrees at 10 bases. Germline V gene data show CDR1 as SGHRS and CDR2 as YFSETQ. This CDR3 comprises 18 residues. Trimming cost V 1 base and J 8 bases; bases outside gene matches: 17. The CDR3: CASSLFAMGTGTGEGYTF. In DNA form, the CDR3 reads TGCGCCAGCAGCTTGTTCGCCATGGGGACCGGGACAGGGGAGGGCTACACCTTC.

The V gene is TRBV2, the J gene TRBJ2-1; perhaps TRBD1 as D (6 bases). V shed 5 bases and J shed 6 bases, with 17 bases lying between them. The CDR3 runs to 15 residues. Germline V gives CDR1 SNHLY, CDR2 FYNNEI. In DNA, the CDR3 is TGTGCCAGCAGTTTTTCGCCGCGACAGGCCAATGAGCAGTTCTTC. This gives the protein CASSFSPRQANEQFF.

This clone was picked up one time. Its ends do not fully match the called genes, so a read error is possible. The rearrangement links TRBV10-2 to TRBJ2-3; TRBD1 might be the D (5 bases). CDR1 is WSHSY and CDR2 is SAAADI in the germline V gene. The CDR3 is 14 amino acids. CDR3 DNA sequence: TGCGCCAGCAGTGAAACTACAGGAACAGATATGCAGTATTTT. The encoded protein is CASSETTGTDMQYF.

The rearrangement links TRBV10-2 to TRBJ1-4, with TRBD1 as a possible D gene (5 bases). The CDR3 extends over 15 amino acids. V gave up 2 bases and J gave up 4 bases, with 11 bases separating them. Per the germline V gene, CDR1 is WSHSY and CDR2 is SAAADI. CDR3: CASSERGGDNEKLFF. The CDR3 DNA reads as TGCGCCAGCAGTGAGCGGGGAGGGGATAATGAAAAACTGTTTTTT.

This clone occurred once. The CDR3 nucleotides read TGTGCCATACGGGGGGGAGTTGGGCAGCCCCAGCATTTT. It translates to CAIRGGVGQPQHF. The gene calls are TRBV6-5 and TRBJ1-5; maybe TRBD1 (5 bases). With 10 bases removed from V and 7 bases from J, the gap between germline ends came to 17 bases. The CDR3 sequence is 13 residues long. Germline V gene lookup returns CDR1 MNHEY and CDR2 SVGAGI.

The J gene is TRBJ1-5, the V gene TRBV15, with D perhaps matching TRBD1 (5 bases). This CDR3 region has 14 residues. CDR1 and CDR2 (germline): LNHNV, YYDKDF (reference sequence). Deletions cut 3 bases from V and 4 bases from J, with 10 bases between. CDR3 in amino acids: CATSSGGVNQPQHF. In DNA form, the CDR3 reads TGTGCCACCAGCAGTGGGGGGGTTAATCAGCCCCAGCATTTT. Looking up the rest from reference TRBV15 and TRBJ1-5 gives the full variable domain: DAMVIQNPRYQVTQFGKPVTLSCSQTLNHNVMYWYQQKSSQAPKLLFHYYDKDFNNEADTPDNFQSRRPNTSFCFLDIRSPGLGDTAMYLCATSSGGVNQPQHFGDGTRLSIL.

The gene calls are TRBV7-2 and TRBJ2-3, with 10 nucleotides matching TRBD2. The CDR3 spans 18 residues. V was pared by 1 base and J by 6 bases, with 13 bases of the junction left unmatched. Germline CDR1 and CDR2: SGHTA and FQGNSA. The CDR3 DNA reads TGTGCCAGCAGCTTAGTCGGTCTAGCGGGAGATTTCGAGGATACGCAGTATTTT. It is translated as CASSLVGLAGDFEDTQYF.

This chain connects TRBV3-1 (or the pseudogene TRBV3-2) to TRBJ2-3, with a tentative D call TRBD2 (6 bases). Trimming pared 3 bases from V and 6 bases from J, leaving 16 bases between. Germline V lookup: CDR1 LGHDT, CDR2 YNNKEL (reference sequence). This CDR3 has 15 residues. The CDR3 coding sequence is TGTGCCAGCAGCCAGACGGAGGGGTCAGGGGATACGCAGTATTTT. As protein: CASSQTEGSGDTQYF.

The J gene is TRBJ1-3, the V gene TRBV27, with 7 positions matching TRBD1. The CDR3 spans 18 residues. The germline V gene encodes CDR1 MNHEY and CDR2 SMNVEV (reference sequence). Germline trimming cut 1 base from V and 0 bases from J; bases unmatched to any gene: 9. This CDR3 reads CASSLCSRQGVSGNTIYF. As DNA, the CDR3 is TGTGCCAGCAGTTTATGCAGCCGGCAGGGGGTCTCTGGAAACACCATATATTTT.

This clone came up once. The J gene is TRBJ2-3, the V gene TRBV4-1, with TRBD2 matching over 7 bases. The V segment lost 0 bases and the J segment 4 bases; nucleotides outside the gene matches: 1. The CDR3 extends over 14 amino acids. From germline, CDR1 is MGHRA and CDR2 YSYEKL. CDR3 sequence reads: CASSQEGRADTQYF. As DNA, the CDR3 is TGCGCCAGCAGCCAAGAGGGGAGGGCAGATACGCAGTATTTT.

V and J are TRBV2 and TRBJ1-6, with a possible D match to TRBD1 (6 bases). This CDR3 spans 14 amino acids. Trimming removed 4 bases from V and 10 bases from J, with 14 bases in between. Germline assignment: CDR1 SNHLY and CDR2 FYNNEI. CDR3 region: CASSVEQGGSPLHF. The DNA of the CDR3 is TGTGCCAGCAGTGTAGAACAGGGTGGATCACCCCTCCACTTT.

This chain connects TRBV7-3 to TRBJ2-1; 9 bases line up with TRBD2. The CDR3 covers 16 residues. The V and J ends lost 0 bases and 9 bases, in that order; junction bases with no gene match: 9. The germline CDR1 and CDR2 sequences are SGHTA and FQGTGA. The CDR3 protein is CASSLTNQREDSEQFF. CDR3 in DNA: TGTGCCAGCAGCTTAACGAACCAGCGGGAGGATAGTGAGCAGTTCTTC.

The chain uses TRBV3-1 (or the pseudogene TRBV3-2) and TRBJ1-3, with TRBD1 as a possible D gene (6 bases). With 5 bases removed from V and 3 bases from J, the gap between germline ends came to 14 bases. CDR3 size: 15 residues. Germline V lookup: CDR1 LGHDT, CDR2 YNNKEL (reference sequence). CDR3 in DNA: TGTGCCAGCAGCTTGTCAGGGACAAATGGAAACACCATATATTTT. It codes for CASSLSGTNGNTIYF.

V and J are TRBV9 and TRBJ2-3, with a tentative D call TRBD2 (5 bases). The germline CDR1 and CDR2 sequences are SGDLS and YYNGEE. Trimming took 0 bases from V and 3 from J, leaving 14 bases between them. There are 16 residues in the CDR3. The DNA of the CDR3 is TGTGCCAGCAGCGTAGGCGTGGGAGTGCGGACAGATACGCAGTATTTT. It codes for CASSVGVGVRTDTQYF. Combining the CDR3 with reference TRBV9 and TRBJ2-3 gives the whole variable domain DSGVTQTPKHLITATGQRVTLRCSPRSGDLSVYWYQQSLDQGLQFLIQYYNGEERAKGNILERFSAQQFPDLHSELNLSSLELGDSALYFCASSVGVGVRTDTQYFGPGTRLTVL.

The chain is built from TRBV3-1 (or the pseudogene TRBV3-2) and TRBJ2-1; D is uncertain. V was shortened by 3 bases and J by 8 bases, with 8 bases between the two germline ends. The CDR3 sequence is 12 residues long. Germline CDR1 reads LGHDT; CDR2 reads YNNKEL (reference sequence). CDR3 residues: CASSQSLDEQFF. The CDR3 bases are TGTGCCAGCAGCCAGTCCCTTGATGAGCAGTTCTTC.